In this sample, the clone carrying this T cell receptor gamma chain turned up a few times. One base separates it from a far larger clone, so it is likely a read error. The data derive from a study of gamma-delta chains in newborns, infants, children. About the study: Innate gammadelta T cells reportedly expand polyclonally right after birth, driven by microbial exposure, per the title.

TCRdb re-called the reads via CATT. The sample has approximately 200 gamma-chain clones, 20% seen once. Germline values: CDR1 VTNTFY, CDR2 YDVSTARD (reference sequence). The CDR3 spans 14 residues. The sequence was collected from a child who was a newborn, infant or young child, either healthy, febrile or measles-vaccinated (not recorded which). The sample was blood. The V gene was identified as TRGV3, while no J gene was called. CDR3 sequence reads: CATWDRPLHYKELF. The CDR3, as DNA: TGTGCCACCTGGGACAGGCCCCTACATTATAAGGAACTCTTT.